The 10 T cell receptor beta chains reported below all come from one sample, sequenced in a study of T cells after yellow fever vaccination (dated by TCRdb to between 2017 and 2020). Explained via the paper, the treatment or condition label denotes: live attenuated yellow fever vaccine strain. Receptors were amplified or captured by 5' RACE. The sequencer listed for this sample is Illumina HiSeq 2500. The public reads were reprocessed in TCRdb via fastp at Q25 and MiXCR, keeping in-frame beta chains. Rows are unified per CDR3 protein, each entry keeping the most common DNA and genes. For this sample there are approximately 610,000 distinct CDR3 sequences; about 15% appear just once. Together, the top ten hold approximately 15% of the sample. The specimen comprised PBMCs, sampled less than 6 days after the first yellow fever vaccination. Source of these receptors: a man between 18 and 35 years old who received the YFV17D yellow fever vaccine.

The chain has TRBV2 and TRBJ1-5, with D tentatively TRBD1 (6 bases). The CDR3 spans 14 residues. Per the germline V gene, CDR1 is SNHLY and CDR2 is FYNNEI. The V end was cut by 6 bases, the J end by 6 bases, with 15 bases between. The CDR3 loop is CASRWGRGFQPQHF. DNA of the CDR3: TGTGCCAGCAGGTGGGGGAGGGGGTTTCAGCCCCAGCATTTT.

Remarks on this clonotype: This may arise from a read error, as a much more abundant clone is one base away. J is TRBJ2-2 and V is TRBV29-1; possibly TRBD2 for D (5 bases). Germline CDR1 SQVTM, CDR2 ANQGSEA. There are 10 residues in the CDR3. The CDR3 protein is CSVYTGERFF. The CDR3 region has the DNA TGCAGCGTTTATACCGGGGAGCGGTTTTTT.

This clonotype was seen only a few times. The chain is built from TRBV18 and TRBJ2-1; D is possibly TRBD1 (5 bases). The V and J ends lost 0 bases and 6 bases respectively, with 9 bases between them. This CDR3 spans 14 amino acids. Germline values: CDR1 KGHSH, CDR2 LQKENI. The CDR3 here is CASSPPQGFNEQFF. The CDR3, as DNA: TGTGCCAGCTCACCACCCCAGGGTTTCAATGAGCAGTTCTTC.

This clonotype was seen a handful of times. DNA of the CDR3: TGCGCCAGCAGCTCGACAGGTTCCTACGAGCAGTACTTC. It codes for CASSSTGSYEQYF. This chain links TRBV5-1 with TRBJ2-7, with a weak D call TRBD1 (6 bases). The CDR3 runs 13 residues. V lost 3 bases and J lost 1, with 8 bases in between. In germline, CDR1 is SGHRS, CDR2 YFSETQ.

The V and J genes are TRBV12-3 or TRBV12-4 and TRBJ1-2, with 9 bases fitting TRBD1. The CDR3 runs 15 residues. The V gene end was trimmed by 2 bases and the J gene end by 6 bases; junction bases not matched to a gene: 7. The CDR3 DNA follows: TGTGCCAGCAGTTTAAATGTTCGGACAGGGGATGGCTACACCTTC. Translated: CASSLNVRTGDGYTF.

The table lists this clonotype with a few counts. The J gene is TRBJ2-3, the V gene TRBV7-2, with D possibly being TRBD1 (6 bases). CDR3 length: 15 amino acids. With 1 base removed from V and 4 bases from J, the gap between germline ends came to 12 bases. The germline CDR1 and CDR2 sequences are SGHTA and FQGNSA. CDR3 protein: CASSLVSRTADTQYF. The CDR3 nucleotides read TGTGCCAGCAGCTTAGTAAGTCGGACAGCAGATACGCAGTATTTT. Based on the CDR3 plus reference TRBV7-2 and TRBJ2-3, the full variable domain is GAGVSQSPSNKVTEKGKDVELRCDPISGHTALYWYRQSLGQGLEFLIYFQGNSAPDKSGLPSDRFSAERTGGSVSTLTIQRTQQEDSAVYLCASSLVSRTADTQYFGPGTRLTVL.

This clonotype was found a few times. The gene calls are TRBV9 and TRBJ2-1; D tentatively fits TRBD1 or TRBD2 (5 bases each). The CDR3 runs 16 residues. Trimming pared 4 bases from V and 5 bases from J, leaving 19 bases between. Germline values: CDR1 SGDLS, CDR2 YYNGEE. The CDR3 is CASSLSGTPINNEQFF. In nucleotides, the CDR3 is TGTGCCAGCAGCCTCTCCGGGACCCCGATCAACAATGAGCAGTTCTTC.

The chain joins TRBV7-2 to TRBJ1-4; possible D gene TRBD1, 6 bases. V lost 5 bases and J lost 5, with 18 bases in between. Germline V lookup: CDR1 SGHTA, CDR2 FQGNSA. The CDR3 covers 16 residues. In DNA, the CDR3 is TGTGCCAGCAGCCGAAACAGGGTCCCTGGAAATGAAAAACTGTTTTTT. Translation: CASSRNRVPGNEKLFF. Based on the CDR3 plus reference TRBV7-2 and TRBJ1-4, the full variable domain is GAGVSQSPSNKVTEKGKDVELRCDPISGHTALYWYRQSLGQGLEFLIYFQGNSAPDKSGLPSDRFSAERTGGSVSTLTIQRTQQEDSAVYLCASSRNRVPGNEKLFFGSGTQLSVL.

This clonotype was seen only a few times. This chain connects TRBV2 to TRBJ2-7; 8 bases are shared with TRBD1. The CDR3 is 13 residues long. The germline gives CDR1 SNHLY, CDR2 FYNNEI. V lost 8 bases to trimming and J lost 6 bases; unmatched junction nucleotides: 9. The CDR3 DNA reads as TGTGCCAGCCAACTGACAGGGGCAGGCGAGCAGTACTTC. The encoded protein is CASQLTGAGEQYF.

This clonotype was picked up a small number of times. The gene calls are TRBV24-1 and TRBJ1-1; D gene uncertain. The CDR3 runs to 13 residues. Germline lookup yields CDR1 KGHDR and CDR2 SFDVKD. V was clipped by 2 bases and J by 4 bases, with 7 bases between them. The CDR3 here is CATSDYGGTEAFF. The DNA for the CDR3 is TGTGCCACCAGTGATTACGGCGGCACTGAAGCTTTCTTT.